A selection of T cell receptor beta chains follows, all from one sample in a study of post-analysis software for immune sequencing data. Using its own MiXCR run on the PCR reads, TCRdb lists one record per CDR3 protein. The profile covers 750,000 to 950,000 distinct CDR3 sequences, with 53% appearing a single time and about 4.5% taken by the ten largest. The specimen sequenced was blood. Receptors were obtained from a girl between 10 and 17 years old with multiple sclerosis. The CDR3 runs from the conserved cysteine through the conserved F or W. D genes are given only for firm matches. Clone size is stated in some rows and not others, as once, few, many or a class when expanded.

D gene: -
clone size: -
J gene: TRBJ2-7
V gene: TRBV7-2
CDR3 DNA: TGTGCCAGCAGCCCAGAGGTGGGGTCCAGCTACGAGCAGTACTTC
CDR3 protein: CASSPEVGSSYEQYF

D gene: TRBD1
clone size: -
J gene: TRBJ2-7
V gene: TRBV7-9
CDR3 DNA: TGTGCCAGCAGCTTTGGACAGGGATCCGCCGAGCAGTACTTC
CDR3 protein: CASSFGQGSAEQYF

D gene: TRBD1
clone size: few
J gene: TRBJ1-1
V gene: TRBV7-2
CDR3 DNA: TGTGCCAGCAGCTTAGCAGGGGGGACAGGGGGCGGGTACACTGAAGCTTTCTTT
CDR3 protein: CASSLAGGTGGGYTEAFF

D gene: -
clone size: many
J gene: TRBJ2-7
V gene: TRBV7-9
CDR3 DNA: TGTGCCAGCAGCTCAGCCGGGACGTACTACGAGCAGTACTTC
CDR3 protein: CASSSAGTYYEQYF

D gene: -
clone size: -
J gene: TRBJ2-1
V gene: TRBV15
CDR3 DNA: TGTGCCACCAGCAGAGAGTCGGGTTCCTACAATGAGCAGTTCTTC
CDR3 protein: CATSRESGSYNEQFF

D gene: TRBD2
clone size: -
J gene: TRBJ2-1
V gene: TRBV5-1
CDR3 DNA: TGCGCCAGCAGCCAGGGACTACGAGACAATGAGCAGTTCTTC
CDR3 protein: CASSQGLRDNEQFF

D gene: -
clone size: -
J gene: TRBJ2-7
V gene: TRBV7-3
CDR3 DNA: TGTGCCAGCAGCTTACGGCCTCGAGTGGACGAGCAGTACTTC
CDR3 protein: CASSLRPRVDEQYF

D gene: -
clone size: few
J gene: TRBJ2-7
V gene: TRBV6-6
CDR3 DNA: TGTGCCAGCAGCACTGACGGATCCTACGAGCAGTACTTC
CDR3 protein: CASSTDGSYEQYF

D gene: TRBD2
clone size: -
J gene: TRBJ2-1
V gene: TRBV5-6
CDR3 DNA: TGTGCCAGCAGCTTCGGCGGGAGTTTCTACAATGAGCAGTTCTTC
CDR3 protein: CASSFGGSFYNEQFF

D gene: -
clone size: -
J gene: TRBJ2-7
V gene: TRBV24-1
CDR3 DNA: TGTGCCACCTCTTACTTACTACCAGGCGAGCAGTACTTC
CDR3 protein: CATSYLLPGEQYF

D gene: -
clone size: -
J gene: TRBJ2-3
V gene: TRBV7-9
CDR3 DNA: TGTGCCAGTACAGGCACAGATACGCAGTATTTT
CDR3 protein: CASTGTDTQYF